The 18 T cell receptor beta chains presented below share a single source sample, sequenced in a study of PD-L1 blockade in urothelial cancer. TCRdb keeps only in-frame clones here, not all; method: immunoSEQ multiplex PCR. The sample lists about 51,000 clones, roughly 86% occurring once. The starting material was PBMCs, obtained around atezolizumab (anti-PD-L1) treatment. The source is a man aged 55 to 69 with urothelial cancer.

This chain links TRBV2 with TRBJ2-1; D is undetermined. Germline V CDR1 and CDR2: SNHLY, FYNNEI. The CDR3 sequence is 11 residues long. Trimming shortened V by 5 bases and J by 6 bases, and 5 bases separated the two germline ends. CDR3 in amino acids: CASSYSNEQFF. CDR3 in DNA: TGTGCCAGCAGTTATAGCAATGAGCAGTTCTTC.

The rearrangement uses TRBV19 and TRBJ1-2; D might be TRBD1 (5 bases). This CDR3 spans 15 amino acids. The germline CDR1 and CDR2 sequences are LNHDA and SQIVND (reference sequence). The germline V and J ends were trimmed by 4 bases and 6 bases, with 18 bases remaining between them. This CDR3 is CASSTESFWGDGYTF. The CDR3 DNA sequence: TGTGCCAGTAGTACCGAATCCTTTTGGGGGGATGGCTACACCTTC. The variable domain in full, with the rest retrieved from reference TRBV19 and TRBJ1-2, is DGGITQSPKYLFRKEGQNVTLSCEQNLNHDAMYWYRQDPGQGLRLIYYSQIVNDFQKGDIAEGYSVSREKKESFPLTVTSAQKNPTAFYLCASSTESFWGDGYTFGSGTRLTVV.

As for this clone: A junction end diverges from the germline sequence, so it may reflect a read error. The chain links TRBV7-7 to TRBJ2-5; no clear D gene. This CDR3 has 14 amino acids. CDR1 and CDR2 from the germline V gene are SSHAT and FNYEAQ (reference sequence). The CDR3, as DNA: TGTGCTAGCAGCCCCGGGTCCACCAGAGAGACCCAGTACTTC. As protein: CASSPGSTRETQYF. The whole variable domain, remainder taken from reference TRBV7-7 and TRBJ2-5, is GAGVSQSPRYKVTKRGQDVTLRCDPISSHATLYWYQQALGQGPEFLTYFNYEAQPDKSGLPSDRFSAERPEGSISTLTIQRTEQRDSAMYRCASSPGSTRETQYFGPGTRLLVL.

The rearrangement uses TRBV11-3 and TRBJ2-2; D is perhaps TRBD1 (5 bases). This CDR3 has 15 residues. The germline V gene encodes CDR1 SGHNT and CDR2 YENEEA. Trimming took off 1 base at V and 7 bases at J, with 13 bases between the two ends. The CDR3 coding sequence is TGTGCCAGCAGCTTAGGCCAGGGTGGTGACGGGGAGCTGTTTTTT. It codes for CASSLGQGGDGELFF.

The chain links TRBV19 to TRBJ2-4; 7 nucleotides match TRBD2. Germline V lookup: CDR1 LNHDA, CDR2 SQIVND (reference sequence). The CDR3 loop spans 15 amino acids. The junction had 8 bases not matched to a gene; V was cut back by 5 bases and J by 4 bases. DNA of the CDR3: TGTGCCAGTAGTGTCGGTCTAGCGGAAAAAAACATTCAGTACTTC. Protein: CASSVGLAEKNIQYF.

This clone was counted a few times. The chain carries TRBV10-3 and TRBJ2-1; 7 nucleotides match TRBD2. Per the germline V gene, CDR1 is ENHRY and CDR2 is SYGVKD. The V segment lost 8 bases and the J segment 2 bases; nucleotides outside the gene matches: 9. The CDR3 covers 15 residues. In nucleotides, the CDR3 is TGTGCCATCGCGGGGAAGAGCGGGACCTACAATGAGCAGTTCTTC. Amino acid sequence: CAIAGKSGTYNEQFF.

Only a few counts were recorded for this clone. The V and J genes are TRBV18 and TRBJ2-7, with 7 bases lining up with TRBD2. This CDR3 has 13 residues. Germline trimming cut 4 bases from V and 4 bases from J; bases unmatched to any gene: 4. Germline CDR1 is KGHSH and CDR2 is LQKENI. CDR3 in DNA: TGTGCCAGCTCACGTGGCGGGAGTTACGAGCAGTACTTC. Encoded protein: CASSRGGSYEQYF.

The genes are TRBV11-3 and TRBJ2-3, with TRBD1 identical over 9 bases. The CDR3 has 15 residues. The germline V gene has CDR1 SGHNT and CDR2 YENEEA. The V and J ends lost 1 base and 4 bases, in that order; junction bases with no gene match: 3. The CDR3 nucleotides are TGTGCCAGCAGCTTAGCGTGGACAGGGGCAGATACGCAGTATTTT. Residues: CASSLAWTGADTQYF.

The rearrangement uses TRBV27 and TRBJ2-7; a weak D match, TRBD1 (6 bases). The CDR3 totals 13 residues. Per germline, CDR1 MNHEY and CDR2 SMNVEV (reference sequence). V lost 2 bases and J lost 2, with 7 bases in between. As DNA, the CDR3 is TGTGCCAGCAGTTTAGGACAGCCCTACGAGCAGTACTTC. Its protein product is CASSLGQPYEQYF.

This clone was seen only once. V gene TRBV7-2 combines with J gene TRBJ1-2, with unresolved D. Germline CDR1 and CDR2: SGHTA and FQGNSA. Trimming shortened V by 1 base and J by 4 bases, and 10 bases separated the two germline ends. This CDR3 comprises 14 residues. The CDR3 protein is CASSLGLRPYGYTF. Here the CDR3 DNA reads TGTGCCAGCAGCTTAGGATTGCGGCCCTATGGCTACACCTTC. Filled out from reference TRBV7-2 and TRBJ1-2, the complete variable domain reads GAGVSQSPSNKVTEKGKDVELRCDPISGHTALYWYRQSLGQGLEFLIYFQGNSAPDKSGLPSDRFSAERTGGSVSTLTIQRTQQEDSAVYLCASSLGLRPYGYTFGSGTRLTVV.

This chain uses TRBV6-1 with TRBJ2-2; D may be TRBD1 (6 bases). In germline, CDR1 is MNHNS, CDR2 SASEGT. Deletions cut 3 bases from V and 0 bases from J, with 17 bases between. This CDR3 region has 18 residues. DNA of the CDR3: TGTGCCAGCAGTGATTCGTGGGGACACAATGCGAACACCGGGGAGCTGTTTTTT. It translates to CASSDSWGHNANTGELFF.

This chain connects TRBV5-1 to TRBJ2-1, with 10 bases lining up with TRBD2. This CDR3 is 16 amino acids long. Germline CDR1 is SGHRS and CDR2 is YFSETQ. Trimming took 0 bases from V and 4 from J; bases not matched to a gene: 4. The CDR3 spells CASSLGTSGNYNEQFF. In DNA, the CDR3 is TGCGCCAGCAGCTTGGGAACTAGCGGGAATTACAATGAGCAGTTCTTC.

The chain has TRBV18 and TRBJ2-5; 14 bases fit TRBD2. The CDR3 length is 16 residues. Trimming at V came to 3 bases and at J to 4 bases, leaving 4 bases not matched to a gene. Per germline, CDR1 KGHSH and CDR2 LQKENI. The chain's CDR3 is CASSPLGLAGGETQYF. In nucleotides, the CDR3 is TGTGCCAGCTCACCGCTTGGACTAGCGGGAGGAGAGACCCAGTACTTC.

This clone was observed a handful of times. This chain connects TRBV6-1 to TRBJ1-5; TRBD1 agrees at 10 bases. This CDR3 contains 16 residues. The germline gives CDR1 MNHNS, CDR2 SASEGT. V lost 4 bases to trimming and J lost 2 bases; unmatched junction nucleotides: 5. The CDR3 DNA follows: TGTGCCAGCAGTGCCGGGACAGGGGTTCGCAATCAGCCCCAGCATTTT. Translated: CASSAGTGVRNQPQHF.

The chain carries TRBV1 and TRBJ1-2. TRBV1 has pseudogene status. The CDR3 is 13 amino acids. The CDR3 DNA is TGCACCAGCAGCCAAGTCTCTGGACCGAGGGCCACCTTC. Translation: CTSSQVSGPRATF.

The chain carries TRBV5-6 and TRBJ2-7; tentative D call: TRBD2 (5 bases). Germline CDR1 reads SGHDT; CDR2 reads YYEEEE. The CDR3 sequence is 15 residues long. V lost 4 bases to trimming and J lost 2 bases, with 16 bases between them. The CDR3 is CASSRHGIPTYEQYF. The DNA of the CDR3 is TGTGCCAGCAGCCGCCACGGGATCCCTACCTACGAGCAGTACTTC.

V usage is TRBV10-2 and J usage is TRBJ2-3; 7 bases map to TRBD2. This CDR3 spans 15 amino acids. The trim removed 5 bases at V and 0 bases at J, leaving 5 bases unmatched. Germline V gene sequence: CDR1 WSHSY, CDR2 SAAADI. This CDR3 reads CASSPGGSSTDTQYF. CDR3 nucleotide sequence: TGCGCCAGCAGTCCGGGGGGATCTAGCACAGATACGCAGTATTTT.

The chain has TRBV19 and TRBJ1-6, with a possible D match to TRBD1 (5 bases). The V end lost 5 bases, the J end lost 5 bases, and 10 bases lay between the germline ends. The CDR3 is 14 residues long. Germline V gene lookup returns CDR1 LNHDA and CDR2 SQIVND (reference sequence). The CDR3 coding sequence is TGTGCCAGTAGTGCCGACAGAAATAATTCACCCCTCCACTTT. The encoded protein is CASSADRNNSPLHF.